The TCR beta chain under discussion was sequenced for a study of T cells in Graves' hyperthyroidism and ophthalmopathy. CDR3 length equals 14 residues. CDR1 and CDR2 (germline): LGHNA, YNFKEQ. The V segment lost 0 bases and the J segment 4 bases; nucleotides outside the gene matches: 0. This clonotype was observed at least ten times. The TCR beta CDR3 regions underwent amplification using RNA transcripts as the source. Researchers ran a first-round RT-PCR on the TCR CDR3 using the HTBI primer set. TCRdb independently ran MiXCR on the multiplex PCR reads; one entry per CDR3 protein. The sample lists hundreds of thousands of distinct CDR3 sequences, roughly 15% seen once, with 30% to 35% in the top ten.

The TCR comes from a woman between 40 and 55 years old with Graves' ophthalmopathy. Sequencing was performed on blood. V is TRBV4-2 and J is TRBJ2-3, with 8 bases aligning to TRBD1. This CDR3 is CASSQDRGPDTQYF. The CDR3 DNA is TGTGCCAGCAGCCAAGACAGGGGGCCAGATACGCAGTATTTT.